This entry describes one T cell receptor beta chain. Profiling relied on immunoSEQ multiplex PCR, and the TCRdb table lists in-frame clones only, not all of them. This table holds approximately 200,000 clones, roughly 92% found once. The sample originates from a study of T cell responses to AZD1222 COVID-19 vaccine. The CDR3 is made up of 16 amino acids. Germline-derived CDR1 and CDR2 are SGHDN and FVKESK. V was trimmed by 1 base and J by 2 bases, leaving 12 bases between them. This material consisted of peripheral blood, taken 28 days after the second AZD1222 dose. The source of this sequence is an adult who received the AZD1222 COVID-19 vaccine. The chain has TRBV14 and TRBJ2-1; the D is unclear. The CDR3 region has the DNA TGTGCCAGCAGCCAAGGAGCAGGTTTGCCCTACAATGAGCAGTTCTTC. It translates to CASSQGAGLPYNEQFF.